The sample holds many counts of the clone carrying this TCR beta chain. Its target is not known. Trimming removed 1 base from V and 1 base from J, with 5 bases in between. This CDR3 is built from 14 residues. The germline V gene encodes CDR1 MNHNS and CDR2 SASEGT. The record originates from a study of T cells after yellow fever vaccination. Findings of the study overall: A minor fraction of clonotypes spanned both CD4 and CD8 compartments. It was the secondary response that reached its peak faster, day 5 versus 15, but it was weaker.

UMIs and a universal primer site were added when TCR cDNA was made by 5'RACE template switching. TCRdb called the 5' RACE reads again in MiXCR, with one record for every CDR3 protein. The table records over 150,000 distinct CDR3 sequences, roughly 6.2% of them present only once. Sequencing was performed on CD4+ T cells sorted from PBMCs, taken on the day of the first yellow fever vaccination. The chain recombines TRBV6-1 with TRBJ2-1, with unresolved D. The receptor was isolated from a man aged 18 to 30 who received the YFV17D yellow fever vaccine. CDR3 protein: CASSEGNSYNEQFF. The DNA for the CDR3 is TGTGCCAGCAGTGAAGGGAATTCCTACAATGAGCAGTTCTTC.